This T cell receptor (beta chain) was sequenced during a study of T cells in Graves' hyperthyroidism and ophthalmopathy. Across the study: Before treatment of any kind, peripheral blood was taken at initial diagnosis.

Together with thyroid ultrasound, orbital computed tomography, serum thyroxine and TRAb, clinical symptoms were used for diagnoses. Comment on this clonotype: Its cognate antigen is unknown.

CDR1 is DFQATT and CDR2 is SNEGSKA in the germline V gene (reference sequence). The CDR3 is 15 residues long. V was clipped by 6 bases and J by 6 bases; unmatched bases: 14. Whole-study findings and limits: The model anticipated ophthalmopathy a median around six months pre-onset.

Authors of the study amplified TCR beta CDR3 regions from RNA transcripts. First-round RT-PCR targeting the TCR CDR3 was performed with the HTBI primer set. One entry per CDR3 protein, called by TCRdb with MiXCR from the multiplex PCR reads. The sample contains over 550,000 distinct CDR3 sequences, 16% of which appear only once. What was sequenced was blood. The clonotype comes from a woman under 30 with Graves' hyperthyroidism. The J gene is TRBJ2-1, the V gene TRBV20-1, with 7 nucleotides matching TRBD2. The CDR3: CSASKLAILGNEQFF. DNA for the CDR3: TGCAGTGCATCTAAACTAGCGATCCTGGGCAATGAGCAGTTCTTC.